This T cell receptor beta chain emerged from a study of cytomegalovirus exposure and HLA in healthy donors. The CDR3 loop spans 18 amino acids. V was pared by 4 bases and J by 7 bases, with 16 bases of the junction left unmatched. Germline V gene sequence: CDR1 SEHNR, CDR2 FQNEAQ (reference sequence). The study ran its PCR with 60 Vbeta and 13 Jbeta primers. TCRdb's table, derived via immunoSEQ multiplex PCR, lists solely in-frame clones and lacks some. Counted here are 50,000 to 65,000 clones, approximately 72% occurring once; the ten biggest clones make up roughly 47%. Comment on this clone: Its matching antigen is unknown.

Findings of the study overall: In vitro work confirmed that three CMV-associated chains recognize CMV antigens. The number of N-insertions in an Asian-associated ancestry cluster was reportedly below the approximately 700-donor mean in a later analysis. Reports showed the classifier diagnosing cytomegalovirus status with high specificity and sensitivity.

The sequence derives from a man in his forties or fifties in good health and CMV-seropositive. Material: PBMCs. The V gene is TRBV7-9, the J gene TRBJ2-1, with TRBD2 identical over 10 bases. The CDR3 loop is CASSSRPELAGTRNEQFF. The CDR3 DNA sequence: TGTGCCAGCAGCTCCCGCCCTGAACTAGCGGGAACCCGGAATGAGCAGTTCTTC.